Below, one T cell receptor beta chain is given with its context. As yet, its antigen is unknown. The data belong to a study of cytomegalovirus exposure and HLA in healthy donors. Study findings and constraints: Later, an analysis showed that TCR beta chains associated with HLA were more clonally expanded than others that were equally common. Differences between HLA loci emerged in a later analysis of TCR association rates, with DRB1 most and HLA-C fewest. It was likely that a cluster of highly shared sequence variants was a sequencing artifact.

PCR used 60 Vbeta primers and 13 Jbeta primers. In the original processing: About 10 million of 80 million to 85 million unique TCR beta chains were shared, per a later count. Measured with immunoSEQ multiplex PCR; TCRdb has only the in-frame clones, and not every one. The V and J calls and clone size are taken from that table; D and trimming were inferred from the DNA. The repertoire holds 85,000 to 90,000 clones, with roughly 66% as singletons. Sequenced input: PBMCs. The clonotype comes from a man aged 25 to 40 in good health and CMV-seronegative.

CDR3 sequence: CASKTSGTYNEQFF. For the CDR3, the DNA is TGTGCCAGTAAGACTAGCGGAACCTACAATGAGCAGTTCTTC. The rearrangement uses TRBV19 and TRBJ2-1, with TRBD2 matching 9 bases. V lost 7 bases and J lost 2; bases outside the gene matches: 3. This CDR3 is 14 amino acids long. Germline CDR1 reads LNHDA; CDR2 reads SQIVND (reference sequence).